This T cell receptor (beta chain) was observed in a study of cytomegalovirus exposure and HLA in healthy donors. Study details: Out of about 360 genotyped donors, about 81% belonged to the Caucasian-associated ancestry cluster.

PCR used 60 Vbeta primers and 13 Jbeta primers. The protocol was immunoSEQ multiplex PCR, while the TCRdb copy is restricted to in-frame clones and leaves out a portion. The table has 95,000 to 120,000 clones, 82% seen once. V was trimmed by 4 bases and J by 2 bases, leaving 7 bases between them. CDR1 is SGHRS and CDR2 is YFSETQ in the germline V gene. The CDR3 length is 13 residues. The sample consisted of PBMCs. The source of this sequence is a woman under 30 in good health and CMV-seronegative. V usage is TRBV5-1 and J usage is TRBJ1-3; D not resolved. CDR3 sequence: CASSNSPGNTIYF. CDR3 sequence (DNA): TGCGCCAGCAGCAACAGCCCTGGAAACACCATATATTTT.